Sequencing of this T cell receptor beta chain was carried out in a study of T cell changes during pregnancy in multiple sclerosis. Method: immunoSEQ multiplex PCR; TCRdb's copy keeps in-frame clones and lacks some. This sample has about 39,000 clones, with approximately 92% found just once. The specimen comprised CD8+ T cells from peripheral blood mononuclear cells, sampled before pregnancy. The receptor's source is a female donor with multiple sclerosis, enrolled in a pregnancy study.

DNA of the CDR3: TGTGCCAGTAGTTGGGGGGGGGACAATGAGCAGTTCTTC. Protein product: CASSWGGDNEQFF. The chain has TRBV19 and TRBJ2-1, with 7 bases lining up with TRBD2. Germline CDR1 reads LNHDA; CDR2 reads SQIVND (reference sequence). This CDR3 region has 13 residues. V was clipped by 5 bases and J by 5 bases; unmatched bases: 3. Drawing the rest from reference TRBV19 and TRBJ2-1, the complete variable domain is DGGITQSPKYLFRKEGQNVTLSCEQNLNHDAMYWYRQDPGQGLRLIYYSQIVNDFQKGDIAEGYSVSREKKESFPLTVTSAQKNPTAFYLCASSWGGDNEQFFGPGTRLTVL.